The 2 T cell receptor beta chains presented below share a single source sample, sequenced in a study of cytomegalovirus exposure and HLA in healthy donors. The PCR contained 60 Vbeta and 13 Jbeta primers. Sequenced by immunoSEQ multiplex PCR; TCRdb stores in-frame clones only, minus some. The sample has 85,000 to 130,000 clones, more than 70% seen once; the top ten hold 2.5%. Sequencing input: PBMCs. These receptors were obtained from a man aged 35-49 years in good health and CMV-seronegative.

The rearrangement uses TRBV6-4 and TRBJ1-5; 8 bases fit TRBD1. The CDR3 contains 12 residues. Trimming took 5 bases from V and 9 from J; bases not matched to a gene: 3. The V gene's germline CDR1 is MRHNA and CDR2 SNTAGT. CDR3 residues: CASSKDRVPQHF. The CDR3 DNA follows: TGTGCCAGCAGTAAGGACAGGGTGCCCCAGCATTTT.

J is TRBJ2-7 and V is TRBV10-3; 12 bases map to TRBD1. The V gene's germline CDR1 is ENHRY and CDR2 SYGVKD. Germline trimming cut 4 bases from V and 7 bases from J; bases unmatched to any gene: 11. This CDR3 is 16 amino acids long. For the CDR3, the DNA is TGTGCCATCAGTGGAGGGGCGGGACAGGGGGCGGGGGAGCAGTACTTC. As protein: CAISGGAGQGAGEQYF.